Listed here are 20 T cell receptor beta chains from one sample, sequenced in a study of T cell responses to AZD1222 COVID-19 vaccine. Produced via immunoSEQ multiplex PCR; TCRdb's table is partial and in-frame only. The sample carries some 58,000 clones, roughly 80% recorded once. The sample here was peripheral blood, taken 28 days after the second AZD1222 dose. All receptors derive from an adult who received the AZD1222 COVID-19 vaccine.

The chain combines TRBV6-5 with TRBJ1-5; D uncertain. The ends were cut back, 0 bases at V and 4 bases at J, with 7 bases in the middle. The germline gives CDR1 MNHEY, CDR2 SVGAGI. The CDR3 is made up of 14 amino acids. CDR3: CASSYSGGNQPQHF. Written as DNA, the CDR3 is TGTGCCAGCAGTTACTCCGGAGGGAATCAGCCCCAGCATTTT.

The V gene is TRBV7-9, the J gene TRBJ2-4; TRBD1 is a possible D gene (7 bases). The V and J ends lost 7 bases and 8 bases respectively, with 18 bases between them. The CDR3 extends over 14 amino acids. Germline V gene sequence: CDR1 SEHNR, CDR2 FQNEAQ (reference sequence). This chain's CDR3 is CASTQGGGGHIQYF. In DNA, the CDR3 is TGTGCCAGCACCCAGGGGGGCGGAGGGCACATTCAGTACTTC.

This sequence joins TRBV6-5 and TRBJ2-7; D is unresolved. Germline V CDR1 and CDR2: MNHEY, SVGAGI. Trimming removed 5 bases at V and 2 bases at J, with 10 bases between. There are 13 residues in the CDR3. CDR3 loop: CASSISRTYEQYV. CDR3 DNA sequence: TGTGCCAGCAGTATTTCCCGAACCTACGAGCAGTACGTC.

In DNA form, the CDR3 reads TGTGCCATCAGAATCCAGGGCAACACCGGGGAGCTGTTTTTT. Its translation: CAIRIQGNTGELFF. The chain joins TRBV10-3 to TRBJ2-2; maybe TRBD1 (5 bases). Trimming took 6 bases from V and 2 from J, leaving 10 bases between them. Germline values: CDR1 ENHRY, CDR2 SYGVKD. This CDR3 region has 14 residues.

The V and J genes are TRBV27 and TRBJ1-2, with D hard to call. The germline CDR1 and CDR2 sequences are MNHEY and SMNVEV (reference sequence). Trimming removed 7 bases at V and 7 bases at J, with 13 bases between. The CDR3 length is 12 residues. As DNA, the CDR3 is TGTGCCAGCATGGGCACACTTCCTGGCTACACCTTC. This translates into CASMGTLPGYTF.

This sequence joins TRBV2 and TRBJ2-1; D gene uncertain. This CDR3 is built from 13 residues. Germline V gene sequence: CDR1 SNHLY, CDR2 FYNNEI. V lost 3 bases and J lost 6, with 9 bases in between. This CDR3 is CASSDSTLNEQFF. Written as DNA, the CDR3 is TGTGCCAGCAGTGATAGCACACTCAATGAGCAGTTCTTC. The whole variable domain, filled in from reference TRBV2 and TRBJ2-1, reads EPEVTQTPSHQVTQMGQEVILRCVPISNHLYFYWYRQILGQKVEFLVSFYNNEISEKSEIFDDQFSVERPDGSNFTLKIRSTKLEDSAMYFCASSDSTLNEQFFGPGTRLTVL.

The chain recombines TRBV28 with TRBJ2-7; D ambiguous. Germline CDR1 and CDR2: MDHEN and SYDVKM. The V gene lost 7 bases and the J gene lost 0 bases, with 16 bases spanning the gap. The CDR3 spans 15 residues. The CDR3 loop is CASNPRIESSYEQYF. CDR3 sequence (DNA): TGTGCCAGCAACCCTAGAATAGAGAGCTCCTACGAGCAGTACTTC.

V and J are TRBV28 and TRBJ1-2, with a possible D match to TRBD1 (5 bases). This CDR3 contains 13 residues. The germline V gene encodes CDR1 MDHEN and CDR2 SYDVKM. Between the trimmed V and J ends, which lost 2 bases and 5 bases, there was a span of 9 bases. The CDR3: CASSLRGLYGYTF. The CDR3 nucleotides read TGTGCCAGCAGTTTAAGGGGTCTATATGGCTACACCTTC.

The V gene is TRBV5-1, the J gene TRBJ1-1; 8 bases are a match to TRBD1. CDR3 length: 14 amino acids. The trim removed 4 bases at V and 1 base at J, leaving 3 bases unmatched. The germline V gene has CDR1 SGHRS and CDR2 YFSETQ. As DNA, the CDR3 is TGCGCCAGCAGCCGGGACAGGAAGAACACTGAAGCTTTCTTT. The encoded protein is CASSRDRKNTEAFF.

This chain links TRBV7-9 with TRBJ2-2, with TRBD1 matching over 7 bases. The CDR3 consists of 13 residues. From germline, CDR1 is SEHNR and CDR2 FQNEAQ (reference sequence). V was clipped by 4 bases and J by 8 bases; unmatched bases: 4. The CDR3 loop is CASSSKGQGELFF. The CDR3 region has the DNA TGTGCCAGCAGCTCGAAGGGACAGGGGGAGCTGTTTTTT.

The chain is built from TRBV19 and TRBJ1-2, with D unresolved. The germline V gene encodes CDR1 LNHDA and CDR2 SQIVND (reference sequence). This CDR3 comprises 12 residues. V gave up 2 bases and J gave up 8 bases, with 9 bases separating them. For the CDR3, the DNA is TGTGCCAGTAGTATAAGGAGAGGGGGCTACACCTTC. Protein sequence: CASSIRRGGYTF.

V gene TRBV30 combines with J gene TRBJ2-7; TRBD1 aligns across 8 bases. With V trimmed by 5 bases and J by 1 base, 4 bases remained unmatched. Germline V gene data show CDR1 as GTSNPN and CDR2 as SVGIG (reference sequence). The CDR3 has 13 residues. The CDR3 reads CAWGQGESYEQYF. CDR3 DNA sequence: TGTGCCTGGGGACAGGGCGAATCCTACGAGCAGTACTTC.

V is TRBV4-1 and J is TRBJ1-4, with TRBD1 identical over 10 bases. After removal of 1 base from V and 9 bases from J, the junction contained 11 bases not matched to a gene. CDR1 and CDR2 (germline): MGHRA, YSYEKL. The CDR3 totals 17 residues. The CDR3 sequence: CASSQVSRDRGSKKLFF. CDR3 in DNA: TGCGCCAGCAGCCAAGTTAGCCGGGACAGGGGATCGAAAAAACTGTTTTTT.

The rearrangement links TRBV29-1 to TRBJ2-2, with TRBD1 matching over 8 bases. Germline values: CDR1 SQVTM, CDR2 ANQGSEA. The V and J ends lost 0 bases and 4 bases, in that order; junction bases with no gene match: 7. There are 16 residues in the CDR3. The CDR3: CSVEEGTGRGTGELFF. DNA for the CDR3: TGCAGCGTTGAAGAAGGGACAGGACGAGGCACCGGGGAGCTGTTTTTT.

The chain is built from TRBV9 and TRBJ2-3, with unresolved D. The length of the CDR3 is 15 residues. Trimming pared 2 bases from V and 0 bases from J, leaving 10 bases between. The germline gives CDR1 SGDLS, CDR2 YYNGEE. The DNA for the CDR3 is TGTGCCAGCAGCGTTTTAGGGCTCAGCACAGATACGCAGTATTTT. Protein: CASSVLGLSTDTQYF.

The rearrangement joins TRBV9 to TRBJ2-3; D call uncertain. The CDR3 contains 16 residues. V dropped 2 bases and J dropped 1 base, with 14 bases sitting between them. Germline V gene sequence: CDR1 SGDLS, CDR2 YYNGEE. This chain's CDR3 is CASSVGLGPGTDTQYF. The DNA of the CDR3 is TGTGCCAGCAGCGTGGGTCTAGGCCCTGGCACAGATACGCAGTATTTT.

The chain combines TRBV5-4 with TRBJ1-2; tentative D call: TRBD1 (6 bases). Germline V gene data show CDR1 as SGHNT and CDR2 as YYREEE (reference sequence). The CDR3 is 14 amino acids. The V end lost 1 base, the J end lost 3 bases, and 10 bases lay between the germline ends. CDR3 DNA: TGTGCCAGCAGCTTGCTCAGGGGTGACTATGGCTACACCTTC. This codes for CASSLLRGDYGYTF.

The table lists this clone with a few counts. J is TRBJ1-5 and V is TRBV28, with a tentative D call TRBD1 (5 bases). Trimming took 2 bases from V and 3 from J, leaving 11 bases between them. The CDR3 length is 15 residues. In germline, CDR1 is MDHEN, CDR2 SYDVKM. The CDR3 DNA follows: TGTGCCAGCAGTTTAAGAGTGGACATCAATCAGCCCCAGCATTTT. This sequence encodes CASSLRVDINQPQHF. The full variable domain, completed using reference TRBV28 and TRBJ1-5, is DVKVTQSSRYLVKRTGEKVFLECVQDMDHENMFWYRQDPGLGLRLIYFSYDVKMKEKGDIPEGYSVSREKKERFSLILESASTNQTSMYLCASSLRVDINQPQHFGDGTRLSIL.

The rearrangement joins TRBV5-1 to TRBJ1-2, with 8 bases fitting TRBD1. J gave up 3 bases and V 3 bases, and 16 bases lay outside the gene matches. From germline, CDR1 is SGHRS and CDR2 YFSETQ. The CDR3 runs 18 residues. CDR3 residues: CASSSSRAGDRRYYGYTF. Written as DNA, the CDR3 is TGCGCCAGCAGCTCATCCCGAGCGGGGGACAGGCGGTACTATGGCTACACCTTC.

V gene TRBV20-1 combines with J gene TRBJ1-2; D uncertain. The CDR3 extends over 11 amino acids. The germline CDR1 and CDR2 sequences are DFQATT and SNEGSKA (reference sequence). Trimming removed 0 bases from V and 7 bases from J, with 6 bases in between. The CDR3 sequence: CSARDGSGYTF. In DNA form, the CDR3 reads TGCAGTGCTAGAGATGGGAGTGGCTACACCTTC.